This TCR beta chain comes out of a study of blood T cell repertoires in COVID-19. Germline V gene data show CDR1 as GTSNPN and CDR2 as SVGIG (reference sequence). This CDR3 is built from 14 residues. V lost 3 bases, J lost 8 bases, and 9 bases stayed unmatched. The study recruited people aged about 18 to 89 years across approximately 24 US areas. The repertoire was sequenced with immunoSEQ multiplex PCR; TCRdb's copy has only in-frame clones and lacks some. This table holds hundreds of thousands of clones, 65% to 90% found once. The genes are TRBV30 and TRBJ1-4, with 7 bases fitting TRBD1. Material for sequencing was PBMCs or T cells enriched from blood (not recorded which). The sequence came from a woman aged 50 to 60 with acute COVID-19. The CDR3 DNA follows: TGTGCCTGGAGGGGGACAGTCTGGAACGAAAAACTGTTTTTT. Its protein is CAWRGTVWNEKLFF.